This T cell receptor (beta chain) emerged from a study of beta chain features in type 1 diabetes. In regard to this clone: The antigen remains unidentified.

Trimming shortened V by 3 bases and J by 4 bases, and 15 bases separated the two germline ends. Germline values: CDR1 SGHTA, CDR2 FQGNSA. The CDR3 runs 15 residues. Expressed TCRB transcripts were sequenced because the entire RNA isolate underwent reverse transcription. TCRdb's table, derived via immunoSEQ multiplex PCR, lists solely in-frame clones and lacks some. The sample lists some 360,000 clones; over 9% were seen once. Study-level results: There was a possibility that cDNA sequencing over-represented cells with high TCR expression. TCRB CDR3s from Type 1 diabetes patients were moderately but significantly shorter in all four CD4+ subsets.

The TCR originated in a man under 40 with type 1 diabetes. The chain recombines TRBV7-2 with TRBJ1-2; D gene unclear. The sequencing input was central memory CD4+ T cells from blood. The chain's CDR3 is CASSLGSPGGYGYTF. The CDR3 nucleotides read TGTGCCAGCAGCTTGGGTTCTCCAGGTGGCTATGGCTACACCTTC.